The clone carrying this TCR beta chain was detected many times. The entry originates in a study of identical twins. Trimming took off 7 bases at V and 2 bases at J, with 4 bases between the two ends. Germline lookup yields CDR1 SNHLY and CDR2 FYNNEI. This CDR3 contains 11 residues. The authors used template switching to add a universal primer site and gave cDNA unique molecular identifiers. TCRdb redid the calling of the 5' RACE reads with MiXCR, one entry per CDR3 protein. The profile shows around 340,000 distinct CDR3 sequences, roughly 9% of them singletons. The TCR was taken from a woman in her forties or fifties in good health. The sequencing input was naive T cells sorted from blood. V gene TRBV2 combines with J gene TRBJ2-3; D gene ambiguous. In DNA form, the CDR3 reads TGTGCCAGCACCCTCACAGATACGCAGTATTTT. Its protein product is CASTLTDTQYF.